The 2 T cell receptor beta chains presented below share a single source sample, sequenced in a study of cytomegalovirus exposure and HLA in healthy donors. PCR amplification relied on 60 Vbeta primers (plus 13 Jbeta primers). Sequencing used immunoSEQ multiplex PCR; TCRdb keeps in-frame clones, though not all of them. In the table there are roughly 70,000 clones, around 77% of which are singletons. What was sequenced was PBMCs. The source is a man aged 50 to 60 in good health and CMV-seronegative.

This chain uses TRBV7-6 with TRBJ2-1; D is perhaps TRBD1 (5 bases). V lost 5 bases and J 2 bases, leaving 10 bases between the germline ends. From germline, CDR1 is SGHVS and CDR2 FNYEAQ. There are 14 residues in the CDR3. CDR3 in DNA: TGTGCCAGCAGCCGGACAAATACCTACAATGAGCAGTTCTTC. It codes for CASSRTNTYNEQFF.

This chain connects TRBV9 to TRBJ1-1; TRBD1 aligns across 10 bases. J was trimmed by 5 bases and V by 10 bases; bases with no gene match: 8. The CDR3 covers 13 residues. Germline CDR1 reads SGDLS; CDR2 reads YYNGEE. CDR3 sequence: CAGGTGVATEAFF. CDR3 sequence (DNA): TGTGCCGGGGGGACAGGGGTTGCGACTGAAGCTTTCTTT.